This T cell receptor (beta chain) was obtained from a study of blood T cell repertoires in COVID-19. Turning to the study itself: Samples came from the United States, Italy and Spain, spanning acute and convalescent COVID-19. Sample material is recorded as cDNA or gDNA derived from T cells, B-cell-depleted T cells, or PBMCs.

This CDR3 has 16 amino acids. V dropped 7 bases and J dropped 5; count of bases not matched to a gene: 15. Germline V gene sequence: CDR1 LGHDT, CDR2 YNNKEL (reference sequence). Per the study methods: How many nucleated cells were present was estimated from reference gene primer amplification. Clones were read by immunoSEQ multiplex PCR, and TCRdb kept only the in-frame ones, dropping some. V and J calls and clone size are copied from that table; D and trimming were computed from the DNA. The profile shows 30,000 to 45,000 clones, roughly 87% of them singletons. What was sequenced was peripheral blood. The chain recombines TRBV3-1 (or the pseudogene TRBV3-2) with TRBJ1-1; 8 nucleotides match TRBD1. The origin of this receptor is a human donor in a cohort sampled during active COVID-19. The CDR3, as DNA: TGTGCCAGCAACCCCGGTCATTTGACAGGGGAAACTGAAGCTTTCTTT. Translated: CASNPGHLTGETEAFF.